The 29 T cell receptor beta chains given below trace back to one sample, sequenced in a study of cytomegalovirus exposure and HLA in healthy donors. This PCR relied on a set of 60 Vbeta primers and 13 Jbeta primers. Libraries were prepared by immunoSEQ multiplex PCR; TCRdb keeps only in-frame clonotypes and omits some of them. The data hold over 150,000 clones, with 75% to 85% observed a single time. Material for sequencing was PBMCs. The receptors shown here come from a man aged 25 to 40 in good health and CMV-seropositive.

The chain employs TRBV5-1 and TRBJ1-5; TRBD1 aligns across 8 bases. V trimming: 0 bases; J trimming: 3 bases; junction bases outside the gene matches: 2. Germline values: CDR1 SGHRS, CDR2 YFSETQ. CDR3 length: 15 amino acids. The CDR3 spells CASSLGQGYNQPQHF. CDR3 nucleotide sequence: TGCGCCAGCAGCTTGGGACAGGGGTACAATCAGCCCCAGCATTTT.

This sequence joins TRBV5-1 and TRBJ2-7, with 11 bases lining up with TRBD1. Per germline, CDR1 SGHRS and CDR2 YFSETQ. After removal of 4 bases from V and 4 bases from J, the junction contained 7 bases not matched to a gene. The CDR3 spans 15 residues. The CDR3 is CASSPRTGGRYEQYF. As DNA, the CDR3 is TGCGCCAGCAGCCCCAGGACAGGGGGCAGGTACGAGCAGTACTTC.

The CDR3 sequence: CATLGVTEAFF. CDR3 DNA: TGTGCCACCTTGGGAGTAACTGAAGCTTTCTTT. V and J are TRBV6-5 and TRBJ1-1, with D unresolved. Germline loops: CDR1 MNHEY, CDR2 SVGAGI. The ends were cut back, 10 bases at V and 5 bases at J, with 11 bases in the middle. CDR3 size: 11 residues.

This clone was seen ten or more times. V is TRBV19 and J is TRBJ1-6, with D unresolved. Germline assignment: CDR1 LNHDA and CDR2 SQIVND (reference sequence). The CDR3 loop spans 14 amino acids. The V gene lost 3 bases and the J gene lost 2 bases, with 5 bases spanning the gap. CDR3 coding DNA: TGTGCCAGTAGTATCGTCCCCTATAATTCACCCCTCCACTTT. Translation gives CASSIVPYNSPLHF.

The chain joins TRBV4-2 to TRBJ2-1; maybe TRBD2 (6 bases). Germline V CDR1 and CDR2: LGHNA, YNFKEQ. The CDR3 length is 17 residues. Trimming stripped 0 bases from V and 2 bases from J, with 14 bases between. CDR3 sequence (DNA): TGTGCCAGCAGCCAAGATTCCGGGGGAGTCCCCTACAATGAGCAGTTCTTC. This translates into CASSQDSGGVPYNEQFF.

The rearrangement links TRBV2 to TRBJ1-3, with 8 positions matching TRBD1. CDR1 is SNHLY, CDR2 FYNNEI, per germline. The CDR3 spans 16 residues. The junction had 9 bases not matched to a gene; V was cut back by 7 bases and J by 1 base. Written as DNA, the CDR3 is TGTGCCAGCACTGAGGGACAGGTTACTTCTGGAAACACCATATATTTT. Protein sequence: CASTEGQVTSGNTIYF.

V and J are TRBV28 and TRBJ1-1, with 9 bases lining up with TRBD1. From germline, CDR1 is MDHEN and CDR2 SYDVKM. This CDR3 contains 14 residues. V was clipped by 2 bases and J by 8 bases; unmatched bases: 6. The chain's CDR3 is CASSLGTGPQEAFF. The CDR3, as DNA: TGTGCCAGCAGTTTAGGGACAGGGCCTCAGGAAGCTTTCTTT.

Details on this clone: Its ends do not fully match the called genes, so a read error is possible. The CDR3 loop is CSSSLAGSINEKLFF. CDR3 coding DNA: TGTTCCAGCAGCTTAGCCGGGTCGATTAATGAAAAACTGTTTTTT. V gene TRBV7-9 combines with J gene TRBJ1-4; D remains unclear. The germline V gene encodes CDR1 SEHNR and CDR2 FQNEAQ (reference sequence). CDR3 length equals 15 residues.

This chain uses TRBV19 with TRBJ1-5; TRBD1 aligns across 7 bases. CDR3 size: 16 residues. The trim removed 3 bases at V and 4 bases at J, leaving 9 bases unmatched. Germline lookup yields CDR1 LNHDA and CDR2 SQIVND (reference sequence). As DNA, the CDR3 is TGTGCCAGTAGTATGGATGGGGCAGGGGGAAATCAGCCCCAGCATTTT. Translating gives CASSMDGAGGNQPQHF.

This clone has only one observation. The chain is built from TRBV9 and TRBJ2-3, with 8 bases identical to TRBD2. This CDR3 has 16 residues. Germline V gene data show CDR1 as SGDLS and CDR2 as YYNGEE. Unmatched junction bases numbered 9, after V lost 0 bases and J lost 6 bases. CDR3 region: CASSVGSGESMDTQYF. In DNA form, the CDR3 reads TGTGCCAGCAGCGTAGGTAGCGGGGAGAGTATGGATACGCAGTATTTT.

CDR3 residues: CASSLGAGNEQYF. The CDR3 DNA is TGTGCCAGCAGCTTAGGAGCCGGGAACGAGCAGTACTTC. The chain couples TRBV11-3 to TRBJ2-7; D is possibly TRBD2 (5 bases). The length of the CDR3 is 13 residues. Deletions cut 1 base from V and 5 bases from J, with 9 bases between. Germline V lookup: CDR1 SGHNT, CDR2 YENEEA.

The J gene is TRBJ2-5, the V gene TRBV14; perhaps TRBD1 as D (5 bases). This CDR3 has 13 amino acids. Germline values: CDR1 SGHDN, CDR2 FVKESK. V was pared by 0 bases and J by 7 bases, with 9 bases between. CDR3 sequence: CASSQDWQGTQYF. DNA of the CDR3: TGTGCCAGCAGCCAAGATTGGCAGGGGACCCAGTACTTC.

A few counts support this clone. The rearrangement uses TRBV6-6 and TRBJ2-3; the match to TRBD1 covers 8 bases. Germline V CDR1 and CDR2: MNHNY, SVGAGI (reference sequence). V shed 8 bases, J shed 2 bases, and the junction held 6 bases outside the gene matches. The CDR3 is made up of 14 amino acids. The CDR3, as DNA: TGTGCCAGCGTACCGGGACAGGCCACAGATACGCAGTATTTT. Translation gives CASVPGQATDTQYF.

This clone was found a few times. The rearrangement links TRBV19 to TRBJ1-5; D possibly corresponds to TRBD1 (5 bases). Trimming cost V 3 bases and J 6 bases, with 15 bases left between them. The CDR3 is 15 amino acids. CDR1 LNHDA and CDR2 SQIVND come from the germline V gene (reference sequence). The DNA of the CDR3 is TGTGCCAGTAGTATGTTGATCGGGGGAGGTCAGCCCCAGCATTTT. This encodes CASSMLIGGGQPQHF.

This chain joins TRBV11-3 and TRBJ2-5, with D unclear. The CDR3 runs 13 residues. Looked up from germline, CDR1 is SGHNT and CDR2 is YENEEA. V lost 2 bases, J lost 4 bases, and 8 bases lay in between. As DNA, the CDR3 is TGTGCCAGCAGCTTAAGCATTGGAGAGACCCAGTACTTC. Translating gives CASSLSIGETQYF.

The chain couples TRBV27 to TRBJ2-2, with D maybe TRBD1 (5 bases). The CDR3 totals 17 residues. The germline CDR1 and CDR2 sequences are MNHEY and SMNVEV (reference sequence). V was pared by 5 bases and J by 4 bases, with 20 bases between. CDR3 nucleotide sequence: TGTGCCAGCAGTCCACAGTCGTGGGTAAGGGGCACCGGGGAGCTGTTTTTT. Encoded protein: CASSPQSWVRGTGELFF.

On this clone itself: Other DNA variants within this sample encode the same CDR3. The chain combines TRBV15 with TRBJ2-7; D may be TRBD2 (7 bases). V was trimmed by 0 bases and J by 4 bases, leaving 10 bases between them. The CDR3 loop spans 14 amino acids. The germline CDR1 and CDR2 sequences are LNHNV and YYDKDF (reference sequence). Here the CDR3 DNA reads TGTGCCACCAGCAGAGACAGGGGAGGGTACGAGCAGTACTTC. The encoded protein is CATSRDRGGYEQYF.

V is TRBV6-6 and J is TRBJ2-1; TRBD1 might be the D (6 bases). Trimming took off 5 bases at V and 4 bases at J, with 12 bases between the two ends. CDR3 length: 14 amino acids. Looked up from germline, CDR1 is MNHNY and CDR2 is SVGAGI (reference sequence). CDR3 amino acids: CASSTVDRYNEQFF. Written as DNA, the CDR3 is TGTGCCAGCAGTACTGTTGACAGGTACAATGAGCAGTTCTTC.

CDR3 DNA: TGTGCCAGCAGGAGGGTTGGGGGGGTGTATACGCAGTATTTT. Its protein product is CASRRVGGVYTQYF. The chain couples TRBV2 to TRBJ2-3; 7 bases agree with TRBD2. Germline loops: CDR1 SNHLY, CDR2 FYNNEI. Germline trimming cut 6 bases from V and 7 bases from J; bases unmatched to any gene: 10. This CDR3 spans 14 amino acids.

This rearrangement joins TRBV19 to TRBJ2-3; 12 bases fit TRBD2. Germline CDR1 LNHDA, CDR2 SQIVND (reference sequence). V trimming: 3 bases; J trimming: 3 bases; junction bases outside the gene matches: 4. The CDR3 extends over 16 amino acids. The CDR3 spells CASSMLLAGGTDTQYF. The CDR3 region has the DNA TGTGCCAGTAGTATGCTGCTAGCGGGAGGGACAGATACGCAGTATTTT.

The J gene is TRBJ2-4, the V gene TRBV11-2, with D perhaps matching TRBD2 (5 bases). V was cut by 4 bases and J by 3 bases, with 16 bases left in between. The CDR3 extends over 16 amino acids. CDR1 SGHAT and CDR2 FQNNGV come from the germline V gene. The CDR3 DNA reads TGTGCCAGCAGCTCCGGGGTAAGGGATGACAAAAACATTCAGTACTTC. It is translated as CASSSGVRDDKNIQYF.

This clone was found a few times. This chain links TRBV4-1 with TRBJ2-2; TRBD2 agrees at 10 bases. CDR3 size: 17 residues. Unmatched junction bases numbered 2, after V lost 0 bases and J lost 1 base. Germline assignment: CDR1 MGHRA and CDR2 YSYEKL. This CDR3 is CASSQDSSGGNTGELFF. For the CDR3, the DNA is TGCGCCAGCAGCCAAGATTCTAGCGGGGGGAACACCGGGGAGCTGTTTTTT.

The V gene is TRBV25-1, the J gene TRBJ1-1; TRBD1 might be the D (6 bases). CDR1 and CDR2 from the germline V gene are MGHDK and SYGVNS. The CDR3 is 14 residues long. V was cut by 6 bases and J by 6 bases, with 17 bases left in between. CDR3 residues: CASRPLGTPAEAFF. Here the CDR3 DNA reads TGTGCCAGCAGACCACTAGGGACACCGGCTGAAGCTTTCTTT.

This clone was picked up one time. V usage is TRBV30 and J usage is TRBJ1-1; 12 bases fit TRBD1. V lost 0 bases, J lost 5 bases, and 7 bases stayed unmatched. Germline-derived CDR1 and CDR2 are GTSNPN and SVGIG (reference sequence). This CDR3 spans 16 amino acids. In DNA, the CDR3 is TGTGCCTGGAGTGTACGAGGGACAGGGGGCAGGACTGAAGCTTTCTTT. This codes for CAWSVRGTGGRTEAFF.

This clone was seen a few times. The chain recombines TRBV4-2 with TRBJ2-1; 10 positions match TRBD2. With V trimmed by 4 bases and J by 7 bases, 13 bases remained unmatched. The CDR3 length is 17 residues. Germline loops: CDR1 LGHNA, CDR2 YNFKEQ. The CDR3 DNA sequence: TGTGCCAGCAGCCTCGGTGCCCTAGCGGGGGACGATAATGAGCAGTTCTTC. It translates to CASSLGALAGDDNEQFF.

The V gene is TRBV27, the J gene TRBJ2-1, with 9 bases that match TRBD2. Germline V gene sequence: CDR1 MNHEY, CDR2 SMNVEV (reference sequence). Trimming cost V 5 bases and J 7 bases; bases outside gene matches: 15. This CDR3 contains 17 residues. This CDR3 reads CASSPSVAGGPENEQFF. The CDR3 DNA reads TGTGCCAGCAGTCCCAGCGTCGCGGGAGGGCCGGAGAATGAGCAGTTCTTC.

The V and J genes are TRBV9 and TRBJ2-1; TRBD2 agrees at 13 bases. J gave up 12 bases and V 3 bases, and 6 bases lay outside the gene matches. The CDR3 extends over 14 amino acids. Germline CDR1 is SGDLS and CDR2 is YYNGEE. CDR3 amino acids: CASSARTSGSMQFF. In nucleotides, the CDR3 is TGTGCCAGCAGCGCCAGGACTAGCGGGAGCATGCAGTTCTTC.

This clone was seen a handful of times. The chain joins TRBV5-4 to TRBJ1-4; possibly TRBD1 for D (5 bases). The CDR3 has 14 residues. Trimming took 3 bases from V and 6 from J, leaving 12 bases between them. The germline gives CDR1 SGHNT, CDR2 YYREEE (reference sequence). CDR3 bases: TGTGCCAGCAGCTCGGGACTTATGGATGAAAAACTGTTTTTT. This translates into CASSSGLMDEKLFF.

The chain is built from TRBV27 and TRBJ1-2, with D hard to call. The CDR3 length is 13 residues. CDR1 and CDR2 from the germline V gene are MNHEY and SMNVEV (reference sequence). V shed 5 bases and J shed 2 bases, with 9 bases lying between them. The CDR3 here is CASSNSQNYGYTF. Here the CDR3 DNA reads TGTGCCAGCAGTAATAGTCAAAACTATGGCTACACCTTC.